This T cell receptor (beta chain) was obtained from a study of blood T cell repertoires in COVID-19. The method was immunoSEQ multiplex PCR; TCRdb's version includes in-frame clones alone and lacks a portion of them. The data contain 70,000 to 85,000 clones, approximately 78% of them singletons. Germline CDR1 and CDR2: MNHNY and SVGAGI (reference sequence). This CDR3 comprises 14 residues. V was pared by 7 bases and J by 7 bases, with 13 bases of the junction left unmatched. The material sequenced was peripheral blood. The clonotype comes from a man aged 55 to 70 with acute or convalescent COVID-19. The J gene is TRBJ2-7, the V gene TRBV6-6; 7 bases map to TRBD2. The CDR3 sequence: CASTAGGLGREQYF. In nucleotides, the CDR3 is TGTGCCAGCACCGCCGGGGGGTTGGGGAGAGAGCAGTACTTC.